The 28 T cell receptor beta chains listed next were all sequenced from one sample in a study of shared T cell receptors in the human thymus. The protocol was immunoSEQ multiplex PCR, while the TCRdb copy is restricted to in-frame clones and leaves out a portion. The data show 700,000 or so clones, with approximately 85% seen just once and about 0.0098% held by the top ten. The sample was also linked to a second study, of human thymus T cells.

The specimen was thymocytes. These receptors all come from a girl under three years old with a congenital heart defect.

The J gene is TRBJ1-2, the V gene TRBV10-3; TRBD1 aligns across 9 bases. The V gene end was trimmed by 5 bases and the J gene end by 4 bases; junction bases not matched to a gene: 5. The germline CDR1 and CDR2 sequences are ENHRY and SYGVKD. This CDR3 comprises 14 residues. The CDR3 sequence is CAISPPGQGYGYTF. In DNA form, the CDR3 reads TGTGCCATCAGTCCCCCGGGACAGGGCTATGGCTACACCTTC.

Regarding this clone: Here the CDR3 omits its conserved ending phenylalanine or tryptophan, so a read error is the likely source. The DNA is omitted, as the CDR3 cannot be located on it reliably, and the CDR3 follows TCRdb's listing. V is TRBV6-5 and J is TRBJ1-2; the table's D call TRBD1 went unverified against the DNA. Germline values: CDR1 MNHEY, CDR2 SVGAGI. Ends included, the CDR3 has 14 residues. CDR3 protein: CASSEGQGVPLGCV.

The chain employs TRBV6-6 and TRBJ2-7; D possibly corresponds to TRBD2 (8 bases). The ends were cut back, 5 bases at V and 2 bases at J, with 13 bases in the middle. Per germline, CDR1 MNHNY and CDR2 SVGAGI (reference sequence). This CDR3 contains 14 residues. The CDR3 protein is CASSAGRGPYEQYF. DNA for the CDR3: TGTGCCAGCAGTGCCGGGAGGGGGCCCTACGAGCAGTACTTC.

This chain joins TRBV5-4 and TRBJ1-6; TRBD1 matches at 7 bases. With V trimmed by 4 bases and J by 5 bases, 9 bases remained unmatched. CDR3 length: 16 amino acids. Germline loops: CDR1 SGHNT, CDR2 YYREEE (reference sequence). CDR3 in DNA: TGTGCCAGCAGCAACCGGACAGGCGCACATAATTCACCCCTCCACTTT. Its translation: CASSNRTGAHNSPLHF.

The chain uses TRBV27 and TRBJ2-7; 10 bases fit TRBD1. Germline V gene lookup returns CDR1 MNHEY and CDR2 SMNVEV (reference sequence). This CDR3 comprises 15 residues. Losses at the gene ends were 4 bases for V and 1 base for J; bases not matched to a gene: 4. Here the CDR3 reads CASSSGQGRSYEQYF. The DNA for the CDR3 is TGTGCCAGCAGTTCGGGACAGGGGAGGTCCTACGAGCAGTACTTC.

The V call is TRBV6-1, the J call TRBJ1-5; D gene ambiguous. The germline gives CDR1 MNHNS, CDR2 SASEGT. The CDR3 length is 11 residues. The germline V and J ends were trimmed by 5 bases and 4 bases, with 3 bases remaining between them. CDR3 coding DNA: TGTGCCAGCAGTACAAATCAGCCCCAGCATTTT. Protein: CASSTNQPQHF.

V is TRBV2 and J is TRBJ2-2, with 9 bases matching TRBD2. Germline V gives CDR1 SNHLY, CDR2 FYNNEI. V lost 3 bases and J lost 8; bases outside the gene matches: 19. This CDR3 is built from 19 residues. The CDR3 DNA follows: TGTGCCAGCAGTGACTCTTTGCGGTTGCGGGGGGGCGTATATGGGGAGCTGTTTTTT. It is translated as CASSDSLRLRGGVYGELFF.

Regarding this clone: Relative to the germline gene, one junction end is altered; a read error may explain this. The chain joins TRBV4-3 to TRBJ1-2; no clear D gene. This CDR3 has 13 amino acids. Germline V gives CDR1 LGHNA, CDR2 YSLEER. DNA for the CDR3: TGCTCCAGCAGCGAGGGTGTTGGGTATGGCTACACCTTC. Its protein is CSSSEGVGYGYTF.

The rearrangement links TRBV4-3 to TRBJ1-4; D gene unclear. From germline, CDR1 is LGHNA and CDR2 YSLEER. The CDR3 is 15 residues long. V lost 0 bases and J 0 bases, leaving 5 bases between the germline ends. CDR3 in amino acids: CASSQDQATNEKLFF. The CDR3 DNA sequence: TGCGCCAGCAGCCAAGATCAGGCAACTAATGAAAAACTGTTTTTT.

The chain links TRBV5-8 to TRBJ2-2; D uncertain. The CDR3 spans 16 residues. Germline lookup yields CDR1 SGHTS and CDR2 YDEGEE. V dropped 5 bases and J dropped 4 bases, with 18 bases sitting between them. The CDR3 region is CASSRRLPPGTGELFF. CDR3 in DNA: TGTGCCAGCAGTCGGCGGCTACCGCCTGGCACCGGGGAGCTGTTTTTT.

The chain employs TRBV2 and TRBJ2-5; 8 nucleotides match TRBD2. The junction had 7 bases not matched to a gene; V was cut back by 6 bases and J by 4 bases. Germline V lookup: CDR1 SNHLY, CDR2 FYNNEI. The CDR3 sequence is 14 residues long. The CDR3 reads CASRGGLGRETQYF. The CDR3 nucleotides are TGTGCCAGCAGGGGGGGACTAGGGCGAGAGACCCAGTACTTC.

The DNA of the CDR3 is TGTGCCAGCAGTGAGGGGGGGGCGGATCAGCCCCAGCATTTT. Encoded protein: CASSEGGADQPQHF. J is TRBJ1-5 and V is TRBV25-1; TRBD1 is a possible D gene (6 bases). Germline V gene sequence: CDR1 MGHDK, CDR2 SYGVNS. V lost 3 bases and J lost 5, with 11 bases in between. There are 14 residues in the CDR3.

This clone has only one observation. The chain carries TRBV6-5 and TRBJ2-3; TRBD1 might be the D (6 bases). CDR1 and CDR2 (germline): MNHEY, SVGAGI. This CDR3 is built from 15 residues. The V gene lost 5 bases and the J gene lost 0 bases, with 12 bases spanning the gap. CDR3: CASSPGASSTDTQYF. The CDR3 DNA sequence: TGTGCCAGCAGTCCAGGGGCTTCTAGCACAGATACGCAGTATTTT.

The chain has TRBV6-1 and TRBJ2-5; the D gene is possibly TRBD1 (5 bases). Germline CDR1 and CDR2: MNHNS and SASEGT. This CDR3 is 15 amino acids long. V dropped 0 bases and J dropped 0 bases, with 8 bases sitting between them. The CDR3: CASSEAGVYQETQYF. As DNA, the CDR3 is TGTGCCAGCAGTGAAGCAGGGGTGTACCAAGAGACCCAGTACTTC.

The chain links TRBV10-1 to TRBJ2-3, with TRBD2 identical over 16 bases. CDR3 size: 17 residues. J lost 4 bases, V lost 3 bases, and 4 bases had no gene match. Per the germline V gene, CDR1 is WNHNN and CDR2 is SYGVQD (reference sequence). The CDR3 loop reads CASSEGTSGGAADTQYF. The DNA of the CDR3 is TGCGCCAGCAGTGAAGGGACTAGCGGGGGGGCAGCAGATACGCAGTATTTT.

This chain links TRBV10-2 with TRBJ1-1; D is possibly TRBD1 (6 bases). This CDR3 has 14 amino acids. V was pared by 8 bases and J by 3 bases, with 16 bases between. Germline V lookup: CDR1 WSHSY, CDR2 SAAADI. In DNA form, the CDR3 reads TGCGCCAGCGATGCCAGGGAGGGGGACACTGAAGCTTTCTTT. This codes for CASDAREGDTEAFF.

In nucleotides, the CDR3 is TGTGCCAGCAGCGTATCCCCTCGGACTAGCGGTTACAATGAGCAGTTCTTC. Translating gives CASSVSPRTSGYNEQFF. The chain recombines TRBV9 with TRBJ2-1; TRBD2 aligns across 10 bases. J gave up 4 bases and V 1 base, and 8 bases lay outside the gene matches. Per germline, CDR1 SGDLS and CDR2 YYNGEE. This CDR3 has 17 amino acids.

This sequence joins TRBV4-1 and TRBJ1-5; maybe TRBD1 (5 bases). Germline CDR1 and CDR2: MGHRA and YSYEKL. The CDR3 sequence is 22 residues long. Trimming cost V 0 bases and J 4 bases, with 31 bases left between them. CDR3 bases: TGCGCCAGCAGCCAAGAGGTGACAACTGGACACCGGGCCCGATGTAGGAATCAGCCCCAGCATTTT. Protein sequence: CASSQEVTTGHRARCRNQPQHF.

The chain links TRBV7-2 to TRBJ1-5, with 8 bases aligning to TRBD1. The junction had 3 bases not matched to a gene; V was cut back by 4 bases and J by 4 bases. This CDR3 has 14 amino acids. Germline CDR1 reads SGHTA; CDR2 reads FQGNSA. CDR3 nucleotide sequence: TGTGCCAGCAGCTCCCAGGGGGCAAATCAGCCCCAGCATTTT. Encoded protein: CASSSQGANQPQHF.

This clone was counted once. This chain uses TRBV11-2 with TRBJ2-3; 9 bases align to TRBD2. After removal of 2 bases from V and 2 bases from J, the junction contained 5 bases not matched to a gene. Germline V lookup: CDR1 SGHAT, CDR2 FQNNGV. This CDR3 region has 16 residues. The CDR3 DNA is TGTGCCAGCAGCTTAAGTAGCGGGGGAACCACAGATACGCAGTATTTT. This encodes CASSLSSGGTTDTQYF.

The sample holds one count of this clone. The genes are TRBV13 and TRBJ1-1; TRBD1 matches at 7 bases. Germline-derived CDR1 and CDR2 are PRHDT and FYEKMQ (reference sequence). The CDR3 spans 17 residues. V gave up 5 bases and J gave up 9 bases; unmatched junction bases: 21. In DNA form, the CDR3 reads TGTGCCAGCAGCATAACAACGCGGGGACAGCGGGTATCGAAAGCTTTCTTT. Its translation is CASSITTRGQRVSKAFF.

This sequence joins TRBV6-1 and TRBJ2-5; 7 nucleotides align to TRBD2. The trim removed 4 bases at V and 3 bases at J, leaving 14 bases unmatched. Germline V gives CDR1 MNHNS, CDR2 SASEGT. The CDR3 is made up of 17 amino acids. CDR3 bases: TGTGCCAGCAGTGCACTAGCTAGCGGACTAGTCAAAGAGACCCAGTACTTC. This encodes CASSALASGLVKETQYF.

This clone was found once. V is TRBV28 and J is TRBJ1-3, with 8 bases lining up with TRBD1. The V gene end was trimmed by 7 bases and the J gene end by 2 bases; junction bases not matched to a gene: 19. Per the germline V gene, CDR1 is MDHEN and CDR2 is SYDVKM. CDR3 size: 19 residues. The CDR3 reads CASTHGQGPDLRPGNTIYF. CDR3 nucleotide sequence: TGTGCCAGCACCCATGGACAGGGCCCCGATTTACGGCCTGGAAACACCATATATTTT.

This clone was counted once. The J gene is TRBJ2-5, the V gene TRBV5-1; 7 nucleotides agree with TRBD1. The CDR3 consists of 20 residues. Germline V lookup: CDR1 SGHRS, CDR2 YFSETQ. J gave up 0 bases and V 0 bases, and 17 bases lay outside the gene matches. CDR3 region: CASSLAYPTGIVTNQETQYF. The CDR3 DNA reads TGCGCCAGCAGCTTGGCCTATCCGACAGGGATAGTCACCAACCAAGAGACCCAGTACTTC.

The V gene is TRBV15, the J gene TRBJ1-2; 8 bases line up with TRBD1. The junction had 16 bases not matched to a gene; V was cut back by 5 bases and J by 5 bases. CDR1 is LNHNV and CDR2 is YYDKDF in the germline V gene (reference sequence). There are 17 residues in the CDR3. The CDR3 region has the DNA TGTGCCACCAGCGGACCCCCCCCAGGGGGCGCTTTTTATGGCTACACCTTC. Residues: CATSGPPPGGAFYGYTF.

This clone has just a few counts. The chain's CDR3 is CASSLYQGDSSLTDTQYF. CDR3 DNA: TGTGCCAGCAGCCTTTATCAGGGGGACTCTAGCCTCACAGATACGCAGTATTTT. The V gene is TRBV7-9, the J gene TRBJ2-3; TRBD1 is a possible D gene (7 bases). Germline lookup yields CDR1 SEHNR and CDR2 FQNEAQ (reference sequence). The CDR3 spans 18 residues. Trimming took off 5 bases at V and 2 bases at J, with 23 bases between the two ends.

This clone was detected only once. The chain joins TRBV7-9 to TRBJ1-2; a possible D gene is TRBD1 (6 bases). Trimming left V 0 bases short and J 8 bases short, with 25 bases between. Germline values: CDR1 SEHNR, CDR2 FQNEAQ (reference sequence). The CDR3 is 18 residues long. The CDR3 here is CASSLASRRQELGEGYTF. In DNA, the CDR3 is TGTGCCAGCAGCTTAGCTTCCCGAAGACAGGAGCTTGGTGAGGGCTACACCTTC.

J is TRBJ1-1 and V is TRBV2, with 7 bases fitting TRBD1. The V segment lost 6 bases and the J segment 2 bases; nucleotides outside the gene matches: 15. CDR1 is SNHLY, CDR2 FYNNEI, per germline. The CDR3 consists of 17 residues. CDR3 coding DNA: TGTGCCAGCAGCGACCCCAACGTACAGGGGAGAAACACTGAAGCTTTCTTT. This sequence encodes CASSDPNVQGRNTEAFF.